This T cell receptor beta chain was found in a study of blood T cell repertoires in COVID-19. As for the study in general: COVID-19 samples, acute and convalescent, were from the United States, Italy and Spain. T cells, B-cell-depleted T cells, or PBMCs supplied cDNA or gDNA.

Here immunoSEQ multiplex PCR was the method, and the copy in TCRdb shows in-frame clones only, minus some. The table shows 200,000 to 250,000 clones, with 85% occurring only once. With V trimmed by 0 bases and J by 4 bases, 5 bases remained unmatched. CDR1 is SGHAT and CDR2 is FQNNGV in the germline V gene. This CDR3 comprises 16 residues. The receptor was isolated from a man between 40 and 49 years old with acute or convalescent COVID-19. Sequencing input: peripheral blood. This chain connects TRBV11-2 to TRBJ2-4; 8 positions match TRBD2. The CDR3 coding sequence is TGTGCCAGCAGCTTAGATCGGGGGGGCAGGAAAAACATTCAGTACTTC. The encoded protein is CASSLDRGGRKNIQYF.